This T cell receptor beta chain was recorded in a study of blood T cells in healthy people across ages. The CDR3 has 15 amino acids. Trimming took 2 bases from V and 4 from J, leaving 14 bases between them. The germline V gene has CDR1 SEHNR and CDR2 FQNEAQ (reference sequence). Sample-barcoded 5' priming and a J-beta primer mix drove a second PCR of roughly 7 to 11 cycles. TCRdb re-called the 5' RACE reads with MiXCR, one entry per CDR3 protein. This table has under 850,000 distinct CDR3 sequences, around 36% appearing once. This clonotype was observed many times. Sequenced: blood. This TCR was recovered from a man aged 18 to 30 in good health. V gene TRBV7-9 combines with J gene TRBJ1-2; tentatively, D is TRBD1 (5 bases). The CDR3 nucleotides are TGTGCCAGCAGCTTATTCGAACAGGCGGCCTATGGCTACACCTTC. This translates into CASSLFEQAAYGYTF. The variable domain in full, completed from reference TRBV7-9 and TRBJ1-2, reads DTGVSQNPRHKITKRGQNVTFRCDPISEHNRLYWYRQTLGQGPEFLTYFQNEAQLEKSRLLSDRFSAERPKGSFSTLEIQRTEQGDSAMYLCASSLFEQAAYGYTFGSGTRLTVV.